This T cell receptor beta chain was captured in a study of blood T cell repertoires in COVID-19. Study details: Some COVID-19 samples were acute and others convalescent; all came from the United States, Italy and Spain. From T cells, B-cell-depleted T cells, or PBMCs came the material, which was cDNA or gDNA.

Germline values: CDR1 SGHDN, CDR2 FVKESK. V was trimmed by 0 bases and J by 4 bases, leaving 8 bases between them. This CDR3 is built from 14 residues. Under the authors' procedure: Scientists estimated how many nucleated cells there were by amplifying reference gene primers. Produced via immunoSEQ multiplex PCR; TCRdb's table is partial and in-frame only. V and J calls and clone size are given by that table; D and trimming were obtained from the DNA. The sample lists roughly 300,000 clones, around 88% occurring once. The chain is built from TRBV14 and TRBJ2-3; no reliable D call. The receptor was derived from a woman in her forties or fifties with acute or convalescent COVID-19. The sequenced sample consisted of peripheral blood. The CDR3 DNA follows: TGTGCCAGCAGCCAAGAGGTTCGGGCAGATACGCAGTATTTT. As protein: CASSQEVRADTQYF.